This TCR beta chain was retrieved from a study of CD8+CD57+ T cells in acquired aplastic anemia. Study details: Across the sorted CD4+ and CD8+ cells, DNA amounts averaged approximately 3.1 ug.

Template material for TCR beta VDJ and CDR3 profiling consisted of genomic DNA. Each CDR3 protein is one row after TCRdb ran MiXCR on the reads. The data hold 200,000 to 250,000 distinct CDR3 sequences, with approximately 57% observed a single time. To note about this clonotype: The antigen is undetermined.

General study results and limits: A set of approximately 29 CD8+ CDR3 sequences was shared between patients and controls, and these sequences appeared highly expressed in patients.

This CDR3 spans 14 amino acids. The ends were cut back, 10 bases at V and 0 bases at J, with 16 bases in the middle. Germline CDR1 and CDR2: MNHNS and SASEGT. The chain carries TRBV6-1 and TRBJ2-7; perhaps TRBD2 as D (6 bases). Sample: sorted CD4+, CD8+, or CD8+CD57+ T cells (not recorded which) from PBMCs. This sequence originates from a human donor in good health. In DNA form, the CDR3 reads TGTGCCACCTGGGCGGGATATACCTCCTACGAGCAGTACTTC. Translation gives CATWAGYTSYEQYF.